A selection of T cell receptor beta chains follows, all from one sample in a study of T cell repertoires in cytomegalovirus infection. TCRdb recomputed calls from the reads with MiXCR, one row per CDR3 protein. Here the sample spans around 740,000 distinct CDR3 sequences, roughly 36% being singletons. The sample comprised PBMCs. These receptor sequences come from a human donor in good health (CMV status not recorded). Some clones in this sample may be carry-over from other donors' samples. CDR3s include the opening cysteine and the closing phenylalanine or tryptophan. Fields, in order: D gene, J gene, V gene, clone size, CDR3 length, CDR3 protein, CDR3 DNA. A D gene is named only where the DNA matches it firmly. Rows give clone size only sometimes, using once, few, many, or a class for an expanded clone.

D: .
J: TRBJ2-7
V: TRBV4-1
size: few
length: 14
CDR3: CASSQDRPNYEQYF
DNA: TGCGCCAGCAGCCAAGATAGGCCAAACTACGAGCAGTACTTC

D: .
J: TRBJ2-1
V: TRBV12-3/TRBV12-4
size: .
length: 15
CDR3: CASSYGHSSYNEQFF
DNA: TGTGCCAGCAGTTACGGACATTCTTCCTACAATGAGCAGTTCTTC

D: TRBD2
J: TRBJ2-7
V: TRBV28
size: many
length: 14
CDR3: CASSPGTRSHEQYF
DNA: TGTGCCAGCAGCCCCGGGACTAGGTCCCACGAGCAGTACTTC

D: TRBD1
J: TRBJ1-1
V: TRBV5-1
size: once
length: 15
CDR3: CASSFQGDRGTEAFF
DNA: TGCGCCAGCAGCTTCCAGGGGGACAGGGGCACTGAAGCTTTCTTT

D: .
J: TRBJ2-1
V: TRBV28
size: .
length: 12
CDR3: CASSVGPNEQFF
DNA: TGTGCCAGCAGTGTAGGACCTAATGAGCAGTTCTTC

D: .
J: TRBJ2-1
V: TRBV7-9
size: .
length: 17
CDR3: CASSLEQGPTFDNEQFF
DNA: TGTGCCAGCAGCTTAGAACAGGGACCCACATTCGACAATGAGCAGTTCTTC

D: TRBD1
J: TRBJ1-1
V: TRBV28
size: .
length: 17
CDR3: CASLGTGGMGMNTEAFF
DNA: TGTGCCAGCCTCGGGACAGGGGGAATGGGGATGAACACTGAAGCTTTCTTT

D: .
J: TRBJ2-7
V: TRBV7-8
size: many
length: 17
CDR3: CASSPNPLAILSYEQYF
DNA: TGTGCCAGCAGCCCCAACCCTCTAGCGATCCTATCCTACGAGCAGTACTTC

D: TRBD1
J: TRBJ2-5
V: TRBV19
size: .
length: 14
CDR3: CASSAWDSQETQYF
DNA: TGTGCCAGTAGTGCCTGGGACAGCCAAGAGACCCAGTACTTC

D: TRBD1
J: TRBJ1-5
V: TRBV6-6
size: .
length: 16
CDR3: CASSPGQGADNQPQHF
DNA: TGTGCCAGCAGTCCGGGACAGGGGGCTGATAATCAGCCCCAGCATTTT

D: .
J: TRBJ1-1
V: TRBV12-3/TRBV12-4
size: few
length: 14
CDR3: CASSAGTPSTEAFF
DNA: TGTGCCAGCAGCGCAGGGACCCCGAGCACTGAAGCTTTCTTT

D: .
J: TRBJ1-5
V: TRBV20-1
size: .
length: 14
CDR3: CSASRQDSNQPQHF
DNA: TGCAGTGCTAGTCGCCAGGATAGCAATCAGCCCCAGCATTTT

D: TRBD2
J: TRBJ2-3
V: TRBV7-2
size: many
length: 15
CDR3: CASSLGGGAGDTQYF
DNA: TGTGCCAGCAGCTTAGGCGGGGGGGCCGGAGATACGCAGTATTTT

D: .
J: TRBJ2-2
V: TRBV11-2
size: .
length: 17
CDR3: CASSLVLGQRFPGELFF
DNA: TGTGCCAGCAGCCTGGTACTGGGGCAGAGGTTTCCCGGGGAGCTGTTTTTT

D: .
J: TRBJ2-6
V: TRBV7-2
size: many
length: 18
CDR3: CASSLVRVSPSGANVLTF
DNA: TGTGCCAGCAGCTTAGTTAGGGTATCCCCCTCTGGGGCCAACGTCCTGACTTTC

D: .
J: TRBJ1-5
V: TRBV6-1
size: .
length: 14
CDR3: CASSDQGPHQPQHF
DNA: TGTGCCAGCAGTGATCAAGGTCCCCATCAGCCCCAGCATTTT

D: .
J: TRBJ1-5
V: TRBV19
size: .
length: 16
CDR3: CASSIGNLRGNQPQHF
DNA: TGTGCCAGTAGTATAGGGAATCTTCGGGGCAATCAGCCCCAGCATTTT

D: .
J: TRBJ1-6
V: TRBV20-1
size: .
length: 15
CDR3: CSARPIRGSNSPLHF
DNA: TGCAGTGCTAGACCCATCAGGGGAAGTAATTCACCCCTCCACTTT

D: .
J: TRBJ2-7
V: TRBV6-1
size: .
length: 12
CDR3: CASSEQRYEQYF
DNA: TGTGCCAGCAGTGAGCAGAGGTACGAGCAGTACTTC

D: TRBD1
J: TRBJ1-2
V: TRBV6-6
size: many
length: 19
CDR3: CASITLSGTGDPRNYGYTF
DNA: TGTGCCAGCATTACCCTTTCTGGGACAGGGGACCCACGGAACTATGGCTACACCTTC

D: TRBD1
J: TRBJ1-2
V: TRBV5-1
size: .
length: 15
CDR3: CASSSGQGMVYGYTF
DNA: TGCGCCAGCAGCTCGGGACAGGGGATGGTCTATGGCTACACCTTC

D: .
J: TRBJ2-7
V: TRBV7-8
size: few
length: 13
CDR3: CASSSTGDYEQYF
DNA: TGTGCCAGCAGTTCGACAGGAGACTACGAGCAGTACTTC

D: .
J: TRBJ1-2
V: TRBV19
size: .
length: 13
CDR3: CASSTWSDSGYTF
DNA: TGTGCCAGTAGCACGTGGTCCGACTCTGGCTACACCTTC

D: .
J: TRBJ1-2
V: TRBV28
size: .
length: 17
CDR3: CASRGIGERIINYGYTF
DNA: TGTGCCAGCAGGGGTATTGGTGAGCGGATTATAAACTATGGCTACACCTTC

D: TRBD2
J: TRBJ2-4
V: TRBV28
size: few
length: 16
CDR3: CASSPPGGEAKNIQYF
DNA: TGTGCCAGCAGTCCCCCGGGGGGTGAAGCCAAAAACATTCAGTACTTC

D: .
J: TRBJ2-1
V: TRBV19
size: .
length: 17
CDR3: CASSIDQVGLPYNEQFF
DNA: TGTGCCAGTAGTATAGATCAGGTCGGCTTGCCCTACAATGAGCAGTTCTTC

D: TRBD2
J: TRBJ2-1
V: TRBV11-1
size: .
length: 15
CDR3: CASSHASGAYNEQFF
DNA: TGTGCCAGCAGCCATGCTAGCGGGGCCTACAATGAGCAGTTCTTC

D: .
J: TRBJ1-1
V: TRBV20-1
size: once
length: 13
CDR3: CSASLGVETEALF
DNA: TGCAGTGCTAGTCTGGGGGTCGAGACTGAAGCTTTATTT

D: TRBD2
J: TRBJ2-5
V: TRBV11-2
size: .
length: 18
CDR3: CASSLSGGLAGRQETQYF
DNA: TGTGCCAGCAGCTTAAGTGGCGGACTAGCGGGGCGCCAAGAGACCCAGTACTTC

D: .
J: TRBJ2-1
V: TRBV6-6
size: few
length: 15
CDR3: CASSYAGDSYNEQFF
DNA: TGTGCCAGCAGTTACGCTGGAGACTCCTACAATGAGCAGTTCTTC

D: .
J: TRBJ1-1
V: TRBV4-1
size: few
length: 15
CDR3: CASSQENFNRAEAFF
DNA: TGCGCCAGCAGCCAAGAAAACTTTAATAGGGCTGAAGCTTTCTTT

D: TRBD1
J: TRBJ1-2
V: TRBV4-1
size: few
length: 12
CDR3: CASSPGQAPYTF
DNA: TGTGCCAGTAGCCCTGGACAGGCCCCTTACACCTTC

D: TRBD1
J: TRBJ1-2
V: TRBV29-1
size: .
length: 15
CDR3: CSVVLPGQGDYGYTF
DNA: TGCAGCGTTGTTCTCCCGGGACAGGGTGACTATGGCTACACCTTC

D: TRBD1
J: TRBJ2-7
V: TRBV14
size: .
length: 15
CDR3: CASSPWDRGSYEQYF
DNA: TGTGCCAGCAGCCCTTGGGACAGGGGCTCCTACGAGCAGTACTTC

D: .
J: TRBJ2-1
V: TRBV11-2
size: .
length: 15
CDR3: CASRGGGKTYNEQFF
DNA: TGTGCCAGCAGGGGTGGCGGTAAGACCTACAATGAGCAGTTCTTC

D: TRBD1
J: TRBJ2-3
V: TRBV11-2
size: few
length: 14
CDR3: CASSSRGPWDTQYF
DNA: TGTGCCAGCAGCTCGAGGGGGCCGTGGGATACGCAGTATTTT

D: TRBD1
J: TRBJ2-3
V: TRBV27
size: many
length: 15
CDR3: CASSLSAGGSDTQYF
DNA: TGTGCCAGCAGTTTATCGGCAGGGGGTTCAGATACGCAGTATTTT

D: TRBD1
J: TRBJ1-6
V: TRBV7-2
size: few
length: 14
CDR3: CASSLGGGRRTLHF
DNA: TGTGCCAGCAGCTTAGGAGGGGGCCGAAGGACCCTCCACTTT

D: .
J: TRBJ1-2
V: TRBV5-1
size: .
length: 15
CDR3: CASSLAGQPNYGYTF
DNA: TGCGCCAGCAGCTTGGCCGGGCAGCCTAACTATGGCTACACCTTC

D: TRBD1
J: TRBJ1-3
V: TRBV28
size: few
length: 15
CDR3: CASTASRGSGNTIYF
DNA: TGTGCCAGCACCGCCAGCAGGGGGTCTGGAAACACCATATATTTT

D: .
J: TRBJ2-5
V: TRBV12-3/TRBV12-4
size: many
length: 14
CDR3: CASSFPDIRETQYF
DNA: TGTGCCAGCAGTTTTCCCGACATTCGGGAGACCCAGTACTTC

D: TRBD1
J: TRBJ1-2
V: TRBV28
size: few
length: 17
CDR3: CASSSPGTGLVVYGYTF
DNA: TGTGCCAGCAGTTCCCCTGGGACAGGGCTTGTGGTCTATGGCTACACCTTC

D: .
J: TRBJ1-6
V: TRBV4-3
size: .
length: 16
CDR3: CASSQVGGDHNSPLHF
DNA: TGCGCCAGCAGCCAAGTTGGGGGGGACCATAATTCACCCCTCCACTTT

D: TRBD2
J: TRBJ2-1
V: TRBV7-2
size: many
length: 13
CDR3: CASSFGREGEQFF
DNA: TGTGCCAGCAGCTTTGGCAGGGAGGGTGAGCAGTTCTTC

D: TRBD1
J: TRBJ2-6
V: TRBV10-3
size: few
length: 19
CDR3: CAISRAGTGDFSGANVLTF
DNA: TGTGCCATCAGCAGAGCCGGGACAGGGGATTTTTCTGGGGCCAACGTCCTGACTTTC

D: TRBD1
J: TRBJ2-6
V: TRBV14
size: few
length: 18
CDR3: CASSQRGRDRGPPNVLTF
DNA: TGTGCCAGCAGCCAAAGAGGTCGGGACAGGGGGCCCCCCAACGTCCTGACTTTC

D: .
J: TRBJ2-7
V: TRBV6-1
size: few
length: 14
CDR3: CASSRLAGPYEQYF
DNA: TGTGCCAGCAGCCGACTGGCCGGTCCCTACGAGCAGTACTTC

D: .
J: TRBJ2-1
V: TRBV7-9
size: .
length: 10
CDR3: CAVTLNEQFF
DNA: TGTGCTGTAACTTTGAATGAGCAGTTCTTC

D: .
J: TRBJ2-1
V: TRBV20-1
size: .
length: 12
CDR3: CSAREEFDEQFF
DNA: TGCAGTGCTAGAGAAGAATTCGATGAGCAGTTCTTC

D: TRBD1
J: TRBJ2-2
V: TRBV5-6
size: few
length: 16
CDR3: CATWTGGALAAGELFF
DNA: TGTGCCACCTGGACAGGGGGCGCATTAGCCGCCGGGGAGCTGTTTTTT

D: .
J: TRBJ1-5
V: TRBV28
size: .
length: 16
CDR3: CASSFGGTYSNQPQHF
DNA: TGTGCCAGCAGTTTTGGGGGGACTTATAGCAATCAGCCCCAGCATTTT

D: .
J: TRBJ1-5
V: TRBV7-3
size: .
length: 13
CDR3: CASSSQGRQPQHF
DNA: TGTGCCAGCAGCTCCCAGGGGCGCCAGCCCCAGCATTTT

D: .
J: TRBJ2-7
V: TRBV6-1
size: .
length: 14
CDR3: CASSGGGISYEQYF
DNA: TGTGCCAGCAGTGGTGGGGGGATCTCCTACGAGCAGTACTTC

D: .
J: TRBJ1-3
V: TRBV7-3
size: .
length: 16
CDR3: CASSRGGDLAGNTIYF
DNA: TGTGCCAGCAGTCGGGGGGGGGACCTGGCTGGAAACACCATATATTTT